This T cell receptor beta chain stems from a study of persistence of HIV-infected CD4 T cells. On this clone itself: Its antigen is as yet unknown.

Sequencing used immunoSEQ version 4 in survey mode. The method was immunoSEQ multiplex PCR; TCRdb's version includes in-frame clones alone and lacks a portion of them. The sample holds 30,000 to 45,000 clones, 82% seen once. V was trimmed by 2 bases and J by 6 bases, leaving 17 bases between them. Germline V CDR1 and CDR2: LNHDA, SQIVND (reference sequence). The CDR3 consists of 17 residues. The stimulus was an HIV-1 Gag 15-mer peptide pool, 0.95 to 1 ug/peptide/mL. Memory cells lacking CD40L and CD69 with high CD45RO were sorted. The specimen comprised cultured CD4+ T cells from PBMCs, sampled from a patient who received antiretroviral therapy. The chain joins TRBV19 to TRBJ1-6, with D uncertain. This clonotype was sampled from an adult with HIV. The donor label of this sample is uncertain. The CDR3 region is CASSISRDLASNSPLHF. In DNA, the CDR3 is TGTGCCAGTAGTATATCTAGAGATCTCGCCTCTAATTCACCCCTCCACTTT.